This T cell receptor beta chain was recovered during a study of cytomegalovirus exposure and HLA in healthy donors (dated 2017 in TCRdb). A note on the overall study: According to a later analysis, one platform produced both the roughly 130 validation repertoires and the approximately 670 repertoires of the first cohort. The study aimed to test whether signatures of past pathogen exposure could be identified by cataloging public T cell receptors. Along with the roughly 610-subject first cohort, a separate validation cohort of more than 90 different subjects was used. High-throughput TCR immunosequencing, statistical association of individual TCRs with disease status, and machine learning were combined to predict cytomegalovirus infection status.

Library preparation was by the immunoSEQ multiplex PCR assay. Turning to the authors' computational methods: To diagnose cytomegalovirus status from the catalog of TCR beta chain sequences, a statistical classification framework was built. TCRdb took over this immuneACCESS table, retaining in-frame rearrangements with V and J assigned. Such tables are incomplete; in checked studies, under half of the missing clones stem from an unresolved V gene, and the remainder is unexplained. Clonal size and the V and J genes are those of that table, whereas D and trimming came from the DNA. The sample table holds over 45,000 clones, of which roughly nine tenths were seen once. Clones ranked in the top ten supply 0.9% to 1.4% of the sample. The donors were included in the validation cohort of some 110 subjects, a group kept apart from the roughly 700-subject first cohort. Sequences MNHNS (CDR1) and SASEGT (CDR2) are obtained from the germline V gene. V is shortened by 3 bases, J by 4 bases, and the region joining them spans 9 bases. The CDR3 measures 13 amino acids from cysteine to phenylalanine. Only the CDR3 portion is preserved as DNA: 39 bases, with reading frame beginning at the first base.

The paper's findings and limits, for the study overall: Most TCR sequences were observed very rarely across donors, whereas some public TCRs were present in many individuals. The validation cohort had no HLA typing available for a later analysis, so co-occurrence within that cohort was assessed over all 130 or so repertoires. The authors suggested that the approach could potentially be extended to other disease states and immunological phenotypes. Three of the identified cytomegalovirus-associated TCR beta chains were confirmed in vitro to be specific for cytomegalovirus antigens. A later analysis found that TCRs clustered in the first cohort also tended to co-occur in the 100 to 150 validation repertoires, with more than 90% of cluster scores above 0. The classifier was reported to diagnose cytomegalovirus status with high specificity and sensitivity in both the original cohort and the validation cohort. The study gave a list of more than 150 TCR beta chains associated with cytomegalovirus.

Concerning this clone itself: Its antigen has not been determined. No base qualities exist here, and no much larger clone lies one base off it.

The TCR was taken from a man aged 18-30 years in good health and CMV-seronegative. The rearrangement joined TRBV6-1 to TRBJ1-2; too little of a D gene remains to name it. The material sequenced was PBMCs. CDR3 region: CASSEAGLYGYTF. The DNA sequence follows: TGTGCCAGCAGTGAGGCAGGACTCTATGGCTACACCTTC.